Listed here is a single T cell receptor beta chain. What it recognizes is unknown. The sample originates from a study of cytomegalovirus exposure and HLA in healthy donors. Study-wide context: The platform used for the approximately 120 validation repertoires matched that of the roughly 670 first-cohort repertoires, a later analysis reported. Study-level results: The study listed approximately 160 cytomegalovirus-associated TCR beta chains. Rarity held for most TCR sequences, but there were some public TCRs that occurred in many donors.

The CDR3 runs to 12 residues. The germline V gene encodes CDR1 LNHDA and CDR2 SQIVND (reference sequence). Trimming cost V 7 bases and J 4 bases, with 10 bases left between them. Assay: immunoSEQ multiplex PCR; the TCRdb copy retains only in-frame clones and omits some. Of roughly 200,000 clones detected, roughly nine tenths appear once; the ten largest clones hold 7.2%. V and J are TRBV19 and TRBJ1-2, with D unresolved. Specimen: PBMCs. This clonotype was sampled from a man younger than 45 in good health and CMV-seropositive. The CDR3 spells CASTAGIYGYTF. The CDR3 DNA sequence: TGTGCCAGTACCGCGGGAATCTATGGCTACACCTTC. Combining the CDR3 with reference TRBV19 and TRBJ1-2 gives the whole variable domain DGGITQSPKYLFRKEGQNVTLSCEQNLNHDAMYWYRQDPGQGLRLIYYSQIVNDFQKGDIAEGYSVSREKKESFPLTVTSAQKNPTAFYLCASTAGIYGYTFGSGTRLTVV.